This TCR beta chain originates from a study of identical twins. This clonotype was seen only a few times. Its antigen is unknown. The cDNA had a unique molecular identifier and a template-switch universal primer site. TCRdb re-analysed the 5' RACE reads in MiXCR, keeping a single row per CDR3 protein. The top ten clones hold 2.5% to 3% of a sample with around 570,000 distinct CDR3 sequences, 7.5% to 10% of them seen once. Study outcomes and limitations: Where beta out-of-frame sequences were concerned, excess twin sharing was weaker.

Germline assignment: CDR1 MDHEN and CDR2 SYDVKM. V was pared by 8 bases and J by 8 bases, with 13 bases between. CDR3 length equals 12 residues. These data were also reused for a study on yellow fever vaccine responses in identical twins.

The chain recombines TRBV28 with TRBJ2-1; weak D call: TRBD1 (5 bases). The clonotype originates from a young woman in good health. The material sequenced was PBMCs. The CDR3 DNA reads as TGTGCCAGCGCCAGGGTAATCCATGAGCAGTTCTTC. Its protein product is CASARVIHEQFF.